The 16 T cell receptor beta chains below all came from one sample that was sequenced in a study of control samples from healthy donors and cancer patients (TCRdb year 2020). The protocol used for the library was the immunoSEQ multiplex PCR assay. TCRdb took over this immuneACCESS table, retaining in-frame rearrangements with V and J assigned. Such tables are incomplete; in checked studies, under half of the missing clones stem from an unresolved V gene, and the remainder is unexplained. Within this sample are roughly 400,000 clones, with approximately 92% of them counted one time only. The ten largest clones take up just under 6.5% of the sample. Specimen: PBMCs. These receptors were obtained from a man aged 35-49 years with head and neck cancer.

The chain is built from TRBV7-6 and TRBJ2-3; D call uncertain. This CDR3 is built from 13 residues. The germline V gene encodes CDR1 SGHVS and CDR2 FNYEAQ. Deletions cut 7 bases from V and 2 bases from J, with 10 bases between. This chain's CDR3 is CASKGGDTDTQYF. DNA for the CDR3: TGTGCCAGCAAGGGTGGGGACACAGATACGCAGTATTTT.

The chain has TRBV3-1 (or the pseudogene TRBV3-2) and TRBJ2-6, with 9 bases matching TRBD1. With 3 bases clipped from V and 0 bases from J, the junction kept 6 bases outside the gene matches. The length of the CDR3 is 18 residues. Germline V gives CDR1 LGHDT, CDR2 YNNKEL (reference sequence). For the CDR3, the DNA is TGTGCCAGCAGCCAGGGACAGGGCGCTTCCTCTGGGGCCAACGTCCTGACTTTC. Its protein product is CASSQGQGASSGANVLTF.

The chain joins TRBV4-1 to TRBJ1-6; D is unclear. Germline V gene lookup returns CDR1 MGHRA and CDR2 YSYEKL. Trimming stripped 3 bases from V and 11 bases from J, with 23 bases between. The CDR3 loop spans 17 amino acids. The CDR3, as DNA: TGCGCCAGCAGCCACTCTTCTGTGAATACGGGAACCCCACCCCTCCACTTT. Protein sequence: CASSHSSVNTGTPPLHF.

The chain joins TRBV3-1 (or the pseudogene TRBV3-2) to TRBJ2-2, with TRBD1 matching 7 bases. The CDR3 extends over 16 amino acids. V lost 2 bases to trimming and J lost 0 bases; unmatched junction nucleotides: 3. Germline V gives CDR1 LGHDT, CDR2 YNNKEL (reference sequence). CDR3 region: CASSQKGGPNTGELFF. CDR3 nucleotide sequence: TGTGCCAGCAGCCAAAAAGGGGGCCCGAACACCGGGGAGCTGTTTTTT.

The CDR3 here is CASTRDSRYF. In nucleotides, the CDR3 is TGTGCCAGTACAAGGGACAGTAGGTACTTC. The chain carries TRBV2 and TRBJ2-7, with 7 bases fitting TRBD1. Germline lookup yields CDR1 SNHLY and CDR2 FYNNEI. The junction had 8 bases not matched to a gene; V was cut back by 9 bases and J by 12 bases. This CDR3 spans 10 amino acids.

The rearrangement joins TRBV7-2 to TRBJ1-3; TRBD1 matches at 12 bases. CDR1 is SGHTA and CDR2 is FQGNSA in the germline V gene. CDR3 length: 16 amino acids. After removal of 0 bases from V and 9 bases from J, the junction contained 6 bases not matched to a gene. The CDR3 sequence: CASSLAGTGGKGTIYF. CDR3 coding DNA: TGTGCCAGCAGCTTAGCGGGGACAGGGGGCAAGGGCACCATATATTTT. The full variable domain, completed using reference TRBV7-2 and TRBJ1-3, is GAGVSQSPSNKVTEKGKDVELRCDPISGHTALYWYRQSLGQGLEFLIYFQGNSAPDKSGLPSDRFSAERTGGSVSTLTIQRTQQEDSAVYLCASSLAGTGGKGTIYFGEGSWLTVV.

The CDR3 sequence: CASSLEAAPGADTQYF. The DNA of the CDR3 is TGTGCCAGCAGCTTAGAGGCGGCGCCGGGCGCAGATACGCAGTATTTT. The chain carries TRBV7-2 and TRBJ2-3; D remains unclear. The length of the CDR3 is 16 residues. The germline CDR1 and CDR2 sequences are SGHTA and FQGNSA. V gave up 1 base and J gave up 4 bases, with 15 bases separating them.

This rearrangement joins TRBV7-3 to TRBJ2-5, with D perhaps given as TRBD1 or TRBD2 (5 bases each). Deletions cut 4 bases from V and 13 bases from J, with 19 bases between. CDR1 and CDR2 from the germline V gene are SGHTA and FQGTGA. The CDR3 length is 13 residues. The CDR3 spells CASSYTTGTPLYF. In nucleotides, the CDR3 is TGTGCCAGCAGCTACACCACCGGGACCCCGCTGTACTTC.

This clone came up once. The V and J genes are TRBV9 and TRBJ2-2; 11 nucleotides match TRBD2. CDR1 and CDR2 from the germline V gene are SGDLS and YYNGEE. The trim removed 4 bases at V and 5 bases at J, leaving 10 bases unmatched. The length of the CDR3 is 17 residues. CDR3 sequence reads: CASSSRGSSGGTGELFF. CDR3 in DNA: TGTGCCAGCAGCTCTCGAGGATCTAGCGGGGGGACCGGGGAGCTGTTTTTT.

The chain couples TRBV3-1 (or the pseudogene TRBV3-2) to TRBJ2-3, with 11 nucleotides matching TRBD2. The J segment lost 2 bases and the V segment lost 1 base, leaving 2 bases of the junction unmatched. The germline CDR1 and CDR2 sequences are LGHDT and YNNKEL (reference sequence). This CDR3 spans 16 amino acids. In DNA form, the CDR3 reads TGTGCCAGCAGCCAAGGACTAGCGGGATACACAGATACGCAGTATTTT. As protein: CASSQGLAGYTDTQYF.

This chain joins TRBV27 and TRBJ1-5, with 10 bases matching TRBD1. The CDR3 is 16 amino acids. CDR1 MNHEY and CDR2 SMNVEV come from the germline V gene (reference sequence). Trimming took 6 bases from V and 3 from J; bases not matched to a gene: 8. CDR3 in amino acids: CASRSRDRGPNQPQHF. The CDR3 DNA sequence: TGTGCCAGCAGGTCCCGGGACAGGGGACCCAATCAGCCCCAGCATTTT.

This clone was recorded once. The chain links TRBV2 to TRBJ2-1; D may be TRBD2 (6 bases). Germline loops: CDR1 SNHLY, CDR2 FYNNEI. Between the trimmed V and J ends, which lost 4 bases and 10 bases, there was a span of 11 bases. The CDR3 totals 12 residues. CDR3 in DNA: TGTGCCAGCAGTGGGACTAAGCGGGAGCAGTTCTTC. It specifies CASSGTKREQFF.

This chain connects TRBV10-3 to TRBJ1-3, with D unresolved. Between the trimmed V and J ends, which lost 0 bases and 1 base, there was a span of 10 bases. This CDR3 has 16 amino acids. The germline gives CDR1 ENHRY, CDR2 SYGVKD. Here the CDR3 reads CAISESMGRSGNTIYF. The CDR3 DNA follows: TGTGCCATCAGTGAGTCGATGGGGAGGTCTGGAAACACCATATATTTT.

The genes are TRBV28 and TRBJ1-1; possibly TRBD1 for D (6 bases). V lost 7 bases to trimming and J lost 5 bases, with 20 bases between them. The CDR3 has 15 residues. In germline, CDR1 is MDHEN, CDR2 SYDVKM. The CDR3 nucleotides are TGTGCCAGCATCTATAGCAGGGGCGGATGGACTGAAGCTTTCTTT. Translation gives CASIYSRGGWTEAFF. The full variable domain, its missing parts supplied by reference TRBV28 and TRBJ1-1, is DVKVTQSSRYLVKRTGEKVFLECVQDMDHENMFWYRQDPGLGLRLIYFSYDVKMKEKGDIPEGYSVSREKKERFSLILESASTNQTSMYLCASIYSRGGWTEAFFGQGTRLTVV.

This clone turned up a few times. J is TRBJ1-5 and V is TRBV7-2; D may be TRBD1 (5 bases). The CDR3 is made up of 13 amino acids. CDR1 and CDR2 from the germline V gene are SGHTA and FQGNSA. The germline V and J ends were trimmed by 1 base and 5 bases, with 6 bases remaining between them. This CDR3 is CASSLEGYQPQHF. CDR3 DNA: TGTGCCAGCAGCTTAGAGGGGTATCAGCCCCAGCATTTT.

The J gene is TRBJ1-1, the V gene TRBV7-3, with unresolved D. V lost 1 base, J lost 1 base, and 4 bases lay in between. The CDR3 consists of 13 residues. The germline V gene encodes CDR1 SGHTA and CDR2 FQGTGA. CDR3: CASSLSQNTEAFF. CDR3 nucleotide sequence: TGTGCCAGCAGCTTAAGCCAGAACACTGAAGCTTTCTTT.